This TCR beta chain was captured in a study of early T cells in non-severe SARS-CoV-2 infection. This clonotype showed up just a few times. The germline V gene encodes CDR1 SQVTM and CDR2 ANQGSEA. This CDR3 is 13 amino acids long. The V and J ends lost 5 bases and 0 bases, in that order; junction bases with no gene match: 3. TCRdb fed the 5' RACE reads into MiXCR, producing one record per CDR3 protein. The sample lists around 52,000 distinct CDR3 sequences, 11% seen once, with about 9.4% in the top ten. Material for sequencing was whole blood. This chain connects TRBV29-1 to TRBJ1-1; 7 bases line up with TRBD1. The sequence derives from an adult who was a healthcare worker with PCR-confirmed SARS-CoV-2 infection or an uninfected control (not recorded which). This CDR3 is CSVKQGMNTEAFF. Written as DNA, the CDR3 is TGCAGCGTTAAACAGGGGATGAACACTGAAGCTTTCTTT.